This is a list of T cell receptor beta chains from one sample in a study of PD-1 blockade in classical Hodgkin lymphoma. Sequenced by immunoSEQ multiplex PCR; TCRdb stores in-frame clones only, minus some. The sample lists under 80,000 clones, 93% occurring once. The sequencing input was peripheral blood mononuclear cells (PBMCs). Source of these receptors: a human donor with classical Hodgkin lymphoma. Both conserved end residues are part of each CDR3. D genes are given only for firm matches. Only some rows state a clone size, as once, few, many or a class for expanded clones.

J gene	V gene	D gene	clone size	CDR3 DNA	CDR3 protein
TRBJ2-3	TRBV12-5	TRBD2	.	TGTGCTAGTGGACGGGGGGGCCCCACAGATACGCAGTATTTT	CASGRGGPTDTQYF
TRBJ1-5	TRBV5-3	.	.	TGTGCCAGAAGCTTGGCCCGGCACAACAATCAGCCCCAGCATTTT	CARSLARHNNQPQHF
TRBJ1-1	TRBV4-2	.	.	TGTGCCAGCAGCCAAAGCCGACAGCGGAGCACTGAAGCTTTCTTT	CASSQSRQRSTEAFF
TRBJ1-2	TRBV28	.	.	TGTGCCAGCACCCTAGGGGTAGGGGGCTACACCTTC	CASTLGVGGYTF
TRBJ1-4	TRBV2	.	.	TGTGCCAGCAGTGAGCGGGCAGAGGGGAGGGGTGAAAAACTGTTTTTT	CASSERAEGRGEKLFF
TRBJ1-2	TRBV28	TRBD1	.	TGTGCCAGCAGTTTATGGGACAGGGCCTTTACGGGCTATGGCTACACCTTC	CASSLWDRAFTGYGYTF
TRBJ1-3	TRBV19	.	once	TGTGCCAGTAGTATTCGGGGTTCTGGAAACACCATATATTTT	CASSIRGSGNTIYF
TRBJ1-4	TRBV18	.	.	TGTGCCAGCTCACCACCGAGGGCAGCTAATGAAAAACTGTTTTTT	CASSPPRAANEKLFF
TRBJ2-1	TRBV2	TRBD2	.	TGTGCCAGCAGTGGGGGCAGCGGGAGGGCCGGTGAGCAGTTCTTC	CASSGGSGRAGEQFF
TRBJ1-5	TRBV28	.	few	TGTGCCAGCATCAGGGACGGCAATCAGCCCCAGCATTTT	CASIRDGNQPQHF
TRBJ1-2	TRBV18	.	.	TGTGCCAGCTCACCACGACCCGGGGGCGCGGATGGCTACACCTTC	CASSPRPGGADGYTF
TRBJ2-5	TRBV2	TRBD2	.	TGTGCCAGCAGAGGGCCTTACGCGGGGGCCCAGTACTTC	CASRGPYAGAQYF
TRBJ2-1	TRBV19	TRBD2	few	TGTGCCAGTAGGGGGACTAGCGGCTTGCTTTCCTACAATGAGCAGTTCTTC	CASRGTSGLLSYNEQFF
TRBJ1-2	TRBV27	TRBD1	few	TGTGCCAGCAGTTTTCTTGAGGCAGGGGGCGGCGGCTACACCTTC	CASSFLEAGGGGYTF
TRBJ2-3	TRBV5-1	TRBD2	.	TGCGCCAGCAGCGCGAGCGGGGGGGCAGATACGCAGTATTTT	CASSASGGADTQYF
TRBJ1-3	TRBV28	TRBD1	.	TGTGCCAGCAGGCAGGGGGCGTCTGGAAACACCATATATTTT	CASRQGASGNTIYF
TRBJ2-1	TRBV9	TRBD2	once	TGTGCCAGCAGCGTAGAACTAGCGGGAGACGGGCAGTTCTTC	CASSVELAGDGQFF
TRBJ2-3	TRBV19	.	.	TGTGCCAGTAGTGGAGGGGGAAACCTCACAGATACGCAGTATTTT	CASSGGGNLTDTQYF
TRBJ2-7	TRBV18	.	.	TGTGCCAGCTCACAGGGAAGCACCTACGAGCAGTACTTC	CASSQGSTYEQYF
TRBJ2-1	TRBV20-1	TRBD1	.	TGCAGTGCTAGAGATCAGGGGGAGCTCTTC	CSARDQGELF
TRBJ1-2	TRBV7-2	.	.	TGTGCCAGCAGCTTAGCGTGGTCAGGCATCTATGGCTACACCTTC	CASSLAWSGIYGYTF
TRBJ1-1	TRBV19	.	few	TGTGCCAGTAGTCCGAACTGGGGGGCCGGGGCTGAAGCTTTCTTT	CASSPNWGAGAEAFF
TRBJ1-1	TRBV6-1	.	.	TGTGCCAGCAGTGATCAGGGCTCGATTATCGCTGAAGCTTTCTTT	CASSDQGSIIAEAFF
TRBJ2-7	TRBV7-6	.	.	TGTGCCAGCCCCAACCGGGACTACGAGCAGTACTTC	CASPNRDYEQYF
TRBJ1-2	TRBV27	.	once	TGTGCCAGCAGTTTATCGGAAGGAGTCCTAGGGGGCTACACCTTC	CASSLSEGVLGGYTF
TRBJ1-5	TRBV19	.	once	TGTGCCAGTAGTATAGAACTCAGGCGAGGGCTTTATCAGCCCCAGCATTTT	CASSIELRRGLYQPQHF
TRBJ1-1	TRBV5-1	TRBD1	.	TGCGCCAGCAGCCCTGACAGGGAGGGGCTGTGGGCTTTCTTT	CASSPDREGLWAFF
TRBJ1-5	TRBV6-5	.	.	TGTGCCAGCGCCTGGACTAAAGAGCAGCCCCAGCATTTT	CASAWTKEQPQHF
TRBJ2-1	TRBV5-1	.	.	TGCGCCAGCAGCTTGGTATCAAGGGATGAGCAGTTCTTC	CASSLVSRDEQFF
TRBJ1-5	TRBV2	TRBD1	once	TGTGCCAGCAGCGTAGTTACAGGGGTGGGGGATCAGCCCCAGCATTTT	CASSVVTGVGDQPQHF
TRBJ1-1	TRBV6-5	.	.	TGTGCCAGCACCAGGACCGATCATCACACTGAAGCTTTCTTT	CASTRTDHHTEAFF
TRBJ2-1	TRBV18	.	.	TGTGCCAGCTCACCTAAAGGGGGGGCGTCCTACAATGAGCAGTTCTTC	CASSPKGGASYNEQFF
TRBJ2-7	TRBV2	.	.	TGTGCCAGCACCCCCCGGGACAAGTCCTACGAGCAGTACTTC	CASTPRDKSYEQYF
TRBJ2-1	TRBV18	TRBD1	.	TGTGCCAGCTCACTCTTGGCCCCCCAGGGGGCCTCCTACAATGAGCAGTTCTTC	CASSLLAPQGASYNEQFF
TRBJ2-3	TRBV5-5	.	.	TGTGCCAGCAGCTTGTGGGGCACAGATACGCAGTATTTT	CASSLWGTDTQYF
TRBJ1-5	TRBV5-4	.	.	TGTGCCAGCAGCCTGGACAGCAGCCAGCCCCAGCATTTT	CASSLDSSQPQHF
TRBJ1-6	TRBV18	.	.	TGTGCCAGCTCACCTGAGGGTGTTTCACCCCTCCACTTT	CASSPEGVSPLHF
TRBJ2-5	TRBV5-1	.	once	TGCGCCAGCAGCCGGGCAGGGCAAGAGACCCAGTACTTC	CASSRAGQETQYF
TRBJ2-5	TRBV7-9	.	.	TGTGCCAGCAGCTTAGGAGTGTCGGAGACCCAGTACTTC	CASSLGVSETQYF
TRBJ2-1	TRBV5-1	TRBD1	.	TGCGCCAGCAGCCTGGAGACAGGGTCCAATGAGCAGTTCTTC	CASSLETGSNEQFF
TRBJ2-1	TRBV7-8	.	.	TGTGCCAGCAGCTTAGTGCGAGTCGTAGGACGCGAGCAGTTCTTC	CASSLVRVVGREQFF
TRBJ2-7	TRBV19	.	.	TGTGCCAGTAACCCCTCGCCGGGGCGGAACGAGCAGTACTTC	CASNPSPGRNEQYF
TRBJ2-5	TRBV7-8	.	.	TGTGCCAGCAGCCCCCTCCAAGAGACCCAGTACTTC	CASSPLQETQYF
TRBJ2-7	TRBV29-1	TRBD1	.	TGCAGCGGTGCCGGGCAGGGGGCGCGCGAGCAGTACTTC	CSGAGQGAREQYF
TRBJ1-1	TRBV7-2	.	.	TGTGCCAGCAGCCGGGGACCCCAGGGCGCTGAAGCTTTCTTT	CASSRGPQGAEAFF
TRBJ2-3	TRBV18	TRBD1	.	TGTGCCAGCTCACCGGGACAGCGCTACACAGATACGCAGTATTTT	CASSPGQRYTDTQYF
TRBJ1-1	TRBV19	TRBD1	.	TGTGCCAGTCGGGACAGGGGTACGGGAGAAGCTTTCTTT	CASRDRGTGEAFF
TRBJ1-3	TRBV2	.	.	TGTGCCAGCAGTGAAACGGCCGGGGGTGGAAACACCATATATTTT	CASSETAGGGNTIYF